This TCR beta chain was sequenced in a study of blood T cell repertoires in COVID-19. The V end lost 1 base, the J end lost 7 bases, and 11 bases lay between the germline ends. The CDR3 contains 15 residues. Germline-derived CDR1 and CDR2 are SNHLY and FYNNEI. Here immunoSEQ multiplex PCR was the method, and the copy in TCRdb shows in-frame clones only, minus some. The sample shows over 85,000 clones, more than 70% of them seen only once. Sequencing input: peripheral blood. V usage is TRBV2 and J usage is TRBJ1-6; D is possibly TRBD1 (5 bases). The origin of this receptor is a human donor with acute or convalescent COVID-19. The donor label of this sample is uncertain. The CDR3 DNA reads as TGTGCCAGCAGTGAAGTGGAGGGGTCGAATTCACCCCTCCACTTT. Its protein product is CASSEVEGSNSPLHF.